This record looks at one TCR beta chain sequence and its context. Original processing notes: Reference gene primers were amplified, and this amplification served to estimate nucleated cell counts. Sequencing was performed with immunoSEQ multiplex PCR; in TCRdb, only in-frame clones are kept and a portion is missing. V and J calls and clone size are as listed in that table; D and trimming were resolved from the DNA. The sample lists over 150,000 clones, under 95% seen once, with roughly 5% in the top ten. This sample stems from a study of blood T cell repertoires in COVID-19. This sequence was found in a man between 18 and 35 years old with COVID-19, enrolled during active disease. Sequencing was performed on peripheral blood.

CDR3 nucleotide sequence: TGTGCCAGCAGCGTATCGGGGGGTCCCTATGGCTACACCTTC. Amino acids: CASSVSGGPYGYTF. This chain uses TRBV9 with TRBJ1-2; TRBD1 might be the D (5 bases). The V end was cut by 1 base, the J end by 4 bases, with 11 bases between. The CDR3 is 14 residues long. Germline-derived CDR1 and CDR2 are SGDLS and YYNGEE.